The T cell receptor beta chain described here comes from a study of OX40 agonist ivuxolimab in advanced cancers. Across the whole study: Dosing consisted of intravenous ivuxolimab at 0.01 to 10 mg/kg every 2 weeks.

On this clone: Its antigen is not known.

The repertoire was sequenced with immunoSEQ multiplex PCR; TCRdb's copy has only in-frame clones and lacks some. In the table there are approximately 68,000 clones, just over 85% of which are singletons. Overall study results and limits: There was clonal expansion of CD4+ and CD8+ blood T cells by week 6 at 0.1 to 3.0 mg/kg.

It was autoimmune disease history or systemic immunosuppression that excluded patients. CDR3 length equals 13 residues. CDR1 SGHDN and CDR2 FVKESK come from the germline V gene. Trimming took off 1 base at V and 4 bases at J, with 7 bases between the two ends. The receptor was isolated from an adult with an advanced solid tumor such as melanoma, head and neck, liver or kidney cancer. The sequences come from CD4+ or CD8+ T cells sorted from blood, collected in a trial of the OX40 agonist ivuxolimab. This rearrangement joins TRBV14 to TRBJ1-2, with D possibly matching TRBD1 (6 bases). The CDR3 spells CASSQGTAYGYTF. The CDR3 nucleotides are TGTGCCAGCAGCCAAGGGACAGCCTATGGCTACACCTTC. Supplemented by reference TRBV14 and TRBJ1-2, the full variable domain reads EAGVTQFPSHSVIEKGQTVTLRCDPISGHDNLYWYRRVMGKEIKFLLHFVKESKQDESGMPNNRFLAERTGGTYSTLKVQPAELEDSGVYFCASSQGTAYGYTFGSGTRLTVV.